The clone carrying this T cell receptor beta chain was counted at least ten times. The sample carries other DNA sequences with the same CDR3. The sample originates from a study of control samples from healthy donors and cancer patients. The CDR3 spans 14 residues. Per the germline V gene, CDR1 is MDHEN and CDR2 is SYDVKM. Trimming left V 4 bases short and J 4 bases short, with 13 bases between. The protocol was immunoSEQ multiplex PCR, while the TCRdb copy is restricted to in-frame clones and leaves out a portion. The sample has 250,000 to 300,000 clones, about four fifths seen once; the top ten hold 10% to 15%.

The V gene is TRBV28, the J gene TRBJ1-2; maybe TRBD1 (5 bases). This TCR was sampled from a woman aged 60-75 years with lung cancer. Source material: PBMCs. CDR3 protein: CASSWGDSGYGYTF. In nucleotides, the CDR3 is TGTGCCAGCAGTTGGGGTGACAGCGGCTATGGCTACACCTTC.